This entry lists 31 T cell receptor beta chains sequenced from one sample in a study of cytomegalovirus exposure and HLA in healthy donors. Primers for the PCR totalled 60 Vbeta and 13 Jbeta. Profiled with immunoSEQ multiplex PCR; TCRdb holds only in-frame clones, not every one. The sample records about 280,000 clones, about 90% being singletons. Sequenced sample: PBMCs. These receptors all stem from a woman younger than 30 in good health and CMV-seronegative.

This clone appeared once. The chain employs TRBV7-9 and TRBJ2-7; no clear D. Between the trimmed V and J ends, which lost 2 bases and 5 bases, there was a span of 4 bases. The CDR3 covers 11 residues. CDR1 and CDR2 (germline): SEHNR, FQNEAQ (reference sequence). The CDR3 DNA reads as TGTGCCAGCAGCTTATTTAACGAGCAGTACTTC. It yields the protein CASSLFNEQYF.

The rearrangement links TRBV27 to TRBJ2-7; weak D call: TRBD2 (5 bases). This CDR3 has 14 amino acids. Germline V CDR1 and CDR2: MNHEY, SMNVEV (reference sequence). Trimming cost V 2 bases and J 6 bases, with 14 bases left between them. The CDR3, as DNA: TGTGCCAGCAGTTTAGCGGGCCTCCGGGGCGAGCAGTACTTC. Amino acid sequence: CASSLAGLRGEQYF.

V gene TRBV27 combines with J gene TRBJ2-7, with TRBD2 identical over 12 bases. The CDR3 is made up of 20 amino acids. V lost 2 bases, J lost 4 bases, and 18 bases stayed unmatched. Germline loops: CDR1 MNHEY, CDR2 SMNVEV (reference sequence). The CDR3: CASSLGPLAGGIGSIYEQYF. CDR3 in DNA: TGTGCCAGCAGTTTAGGTCCCCTAGCGGGGGGGATTGGTTCGATTTACGAGCAGTACTTC.

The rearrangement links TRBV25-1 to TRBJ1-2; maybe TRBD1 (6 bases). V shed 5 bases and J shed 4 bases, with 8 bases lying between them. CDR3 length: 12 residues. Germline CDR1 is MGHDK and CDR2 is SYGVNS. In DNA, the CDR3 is TGTGCCAGCAGTACACAGGGCTATGGCTACACCTTC. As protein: CASSTQGYGYTF.

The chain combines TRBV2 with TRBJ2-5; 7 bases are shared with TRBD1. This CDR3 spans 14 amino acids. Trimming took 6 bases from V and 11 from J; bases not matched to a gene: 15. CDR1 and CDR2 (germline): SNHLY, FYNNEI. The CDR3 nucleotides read TGTGCCAGCAGGGGGACCCGACAGGGTTGGGAGCAGTACTTC. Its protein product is CASRGTRQGWEQYF.

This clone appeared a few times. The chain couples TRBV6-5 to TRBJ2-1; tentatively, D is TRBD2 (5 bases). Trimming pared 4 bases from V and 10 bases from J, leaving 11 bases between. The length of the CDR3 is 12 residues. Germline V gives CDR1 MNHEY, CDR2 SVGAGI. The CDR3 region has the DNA TGTGCCAGCAGTTCCAGCGGTTCGGAGCAGTTCTTC. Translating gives CASSSSGSEQFF.

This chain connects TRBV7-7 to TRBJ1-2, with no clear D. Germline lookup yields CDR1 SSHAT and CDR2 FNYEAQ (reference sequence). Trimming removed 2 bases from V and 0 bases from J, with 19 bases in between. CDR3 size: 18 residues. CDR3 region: CASSLPRPTPSANYGYTF. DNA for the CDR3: TGTGCCAGCAGCTTACCCCGACCGACTCCCTCAGCTAACTATGGCTACACCTTC.

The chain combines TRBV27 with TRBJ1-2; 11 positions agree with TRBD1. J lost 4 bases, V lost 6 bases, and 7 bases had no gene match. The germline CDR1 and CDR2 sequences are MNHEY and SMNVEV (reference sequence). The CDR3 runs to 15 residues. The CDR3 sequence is CASSPRTGGIYGYTF. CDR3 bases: TGTGCCAGCAGCCCCCGGACAGGGGGCATCTATGGCTACACCTTC.

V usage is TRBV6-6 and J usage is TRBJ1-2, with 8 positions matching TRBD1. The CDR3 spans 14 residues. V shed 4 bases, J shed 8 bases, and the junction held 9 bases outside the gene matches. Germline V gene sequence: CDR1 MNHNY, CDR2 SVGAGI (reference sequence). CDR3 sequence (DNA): TGTGCCAGCAGTTCTCCGACAGGGGCAGGAGGCTACACCTTC. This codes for CASSSPTGAGGYTF.

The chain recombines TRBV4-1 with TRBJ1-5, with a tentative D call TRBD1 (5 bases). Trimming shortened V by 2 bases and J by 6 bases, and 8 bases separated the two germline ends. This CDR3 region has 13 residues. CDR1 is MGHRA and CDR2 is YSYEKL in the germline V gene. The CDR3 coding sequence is TGCGCCAGCAGCCAATATCAGGGTCAGCCCCAGCATTTT. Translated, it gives CASSQYQGQPQHF.

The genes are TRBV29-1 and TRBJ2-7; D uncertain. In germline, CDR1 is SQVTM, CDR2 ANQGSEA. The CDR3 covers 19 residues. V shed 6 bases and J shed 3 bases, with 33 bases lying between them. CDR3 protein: CSVLIPRPNDWHSFYEQYF. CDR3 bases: TGCAGCGTGTTGATTCCCCGCCCCAATGACTGGCACTCATTCTACGAGCAGTACTTC.

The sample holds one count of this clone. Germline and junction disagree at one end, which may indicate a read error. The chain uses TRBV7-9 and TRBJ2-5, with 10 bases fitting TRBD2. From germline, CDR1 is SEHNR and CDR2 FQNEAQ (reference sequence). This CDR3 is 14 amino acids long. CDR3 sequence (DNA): TGTTCCAGCAGCTCATTAGCGGGGGGAAAGACCCAGTACTTC. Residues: CSSSSLAGGKTQYF.

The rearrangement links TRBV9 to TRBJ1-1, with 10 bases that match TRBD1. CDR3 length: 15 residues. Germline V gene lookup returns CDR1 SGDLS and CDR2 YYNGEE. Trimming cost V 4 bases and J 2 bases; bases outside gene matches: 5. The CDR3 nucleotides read TGTGCCAGCAGCACAGGGACAGGGGTAAACACTGAAGCTTTCTTT. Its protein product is CASSTGTGVNTEAFF. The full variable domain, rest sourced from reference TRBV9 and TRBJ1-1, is DSGVTQTPKHLITATGQRVTLRCSPRSGDLSVYWYQQSLDQGLQFLIQYYNGEERAKGNILERFSAQQFPDLHSELNLSSLELGDSALYFCASSTGTGVNTEAFFGQGTRLTVV.

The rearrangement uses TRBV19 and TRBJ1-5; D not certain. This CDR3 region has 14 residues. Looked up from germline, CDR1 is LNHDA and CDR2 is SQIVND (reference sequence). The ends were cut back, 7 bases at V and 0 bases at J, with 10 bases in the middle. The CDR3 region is CASKEEYSNQPQHF. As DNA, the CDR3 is TGTGCCAGTAAAGAGGAGTATAGCAATCAGCCCCAGCATTTT.

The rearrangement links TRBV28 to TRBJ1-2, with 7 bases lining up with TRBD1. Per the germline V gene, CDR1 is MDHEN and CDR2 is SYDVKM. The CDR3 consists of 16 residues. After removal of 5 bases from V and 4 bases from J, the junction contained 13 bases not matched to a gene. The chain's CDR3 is CASSPGTASNFYGYTF. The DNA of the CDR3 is TGTGCCAGCAGTCCCGGGACAGCCTCGAATTTCTATGGCTACACCTTC.

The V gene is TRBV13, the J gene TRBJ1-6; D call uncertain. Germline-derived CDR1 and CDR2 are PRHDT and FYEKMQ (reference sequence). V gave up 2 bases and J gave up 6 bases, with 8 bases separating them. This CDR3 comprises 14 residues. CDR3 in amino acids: CASSLTRSNSPLHF. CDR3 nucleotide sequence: TGTGCCAGCAGCTTAACCCGGTCTAATTCACCCCTCCACTTT.

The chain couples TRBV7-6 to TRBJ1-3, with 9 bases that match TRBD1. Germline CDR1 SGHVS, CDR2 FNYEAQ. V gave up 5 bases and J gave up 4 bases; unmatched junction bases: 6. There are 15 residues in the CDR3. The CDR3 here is CASSLQGATGNTIYF. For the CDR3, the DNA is TGTGCCAGCAGCCTACAGGGGGCGACCGGAAACACCATATATTTT.

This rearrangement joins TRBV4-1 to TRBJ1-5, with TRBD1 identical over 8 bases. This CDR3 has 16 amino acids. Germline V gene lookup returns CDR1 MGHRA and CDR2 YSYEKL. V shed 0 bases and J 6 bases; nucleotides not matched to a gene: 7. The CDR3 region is CASSQEAGTGGQPQHF. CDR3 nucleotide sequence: TGCGCCAGCAGCCAAGAAGCCGGGACAGGAGGTCAGCCCCAGCATTTT.

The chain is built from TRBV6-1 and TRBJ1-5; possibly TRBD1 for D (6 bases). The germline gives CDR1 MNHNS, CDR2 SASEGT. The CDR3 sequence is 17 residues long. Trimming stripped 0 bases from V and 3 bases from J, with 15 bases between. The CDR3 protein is CASSEALRTVNNQPQHF. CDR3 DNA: TGTGCCAGCAGTGAAGCCTTGAGGACAGTGAACAATCAGCCCCAGCATTTT.

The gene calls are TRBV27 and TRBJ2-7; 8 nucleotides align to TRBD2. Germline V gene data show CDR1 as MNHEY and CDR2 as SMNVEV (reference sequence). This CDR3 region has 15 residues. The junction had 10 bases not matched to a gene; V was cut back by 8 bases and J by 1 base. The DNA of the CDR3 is TGTGCCAGCGGATGGGGAATAGCGGGGTCCTACGAGCAGTACTTC. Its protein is CASGWGIAGSYEQYF.

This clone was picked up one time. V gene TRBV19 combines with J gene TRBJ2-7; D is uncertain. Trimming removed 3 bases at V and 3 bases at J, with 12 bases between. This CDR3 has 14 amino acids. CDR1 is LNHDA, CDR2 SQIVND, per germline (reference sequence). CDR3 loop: CASSIGLAGYEQYF. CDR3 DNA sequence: TGTGCCAGTAGTATTGGATTAGCTGGCTACGAGCAGTACTTC. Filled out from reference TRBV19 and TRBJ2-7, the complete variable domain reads DGGITQSPKYLFRKEGQNVTLSCEQNLNHDAMYWYRQDPGQGLRLIYYSQIVNDFQKGDIAEGYSVSREKKESFPLTVTSAQKNPTAFYLCASSIGLAGYEQYFGPGTRLTVT.

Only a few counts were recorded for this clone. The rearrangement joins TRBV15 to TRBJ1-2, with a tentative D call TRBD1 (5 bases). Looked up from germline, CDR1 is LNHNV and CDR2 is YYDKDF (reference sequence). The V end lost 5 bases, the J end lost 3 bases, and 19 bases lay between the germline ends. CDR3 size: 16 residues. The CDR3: CATSQKRGLRDYGYTF. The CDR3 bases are TGTGCCACCAGCCAGAAGCGGGGACTGAGGGACTATGGCTACACCTTC.

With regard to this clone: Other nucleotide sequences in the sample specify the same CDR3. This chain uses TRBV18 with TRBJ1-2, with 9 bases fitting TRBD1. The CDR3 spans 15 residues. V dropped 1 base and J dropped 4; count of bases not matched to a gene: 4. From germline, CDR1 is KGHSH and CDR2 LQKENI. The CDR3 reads CASSPQRQGVYGYTF. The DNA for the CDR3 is TGTGCCAGCTCACCACAGAGACAGGGGGTCTATGGCTACACCTTC.

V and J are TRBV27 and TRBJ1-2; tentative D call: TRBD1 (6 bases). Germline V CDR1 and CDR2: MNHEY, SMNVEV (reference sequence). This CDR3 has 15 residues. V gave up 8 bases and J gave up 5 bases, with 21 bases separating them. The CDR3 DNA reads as TGTGCCAGCGCCCTAAAAGGGGGGGGGTGGTATGGCTACACCTTC. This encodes CASALKGGGWYGYTF.

The CDR3 DNA sequence: TGTGCCAGCAGCTTAGCGGTGGGCAATGAGCAGTTCTTC. It is translated as CASSLAVGNEQFF. V is TRBV7-3 and J is TRBJ2-1; no reliable D call. Germline loops: CDR1 SGHTA, CDR2 FQGTGA. CDR3 length equals 13 residues. Trimming removed 2 bases at V and 6 bases at J, with 8 bases between.

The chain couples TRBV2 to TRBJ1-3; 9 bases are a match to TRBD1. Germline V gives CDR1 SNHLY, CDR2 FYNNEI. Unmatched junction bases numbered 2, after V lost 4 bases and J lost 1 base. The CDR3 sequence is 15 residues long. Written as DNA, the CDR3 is TGTGCCAGCAGTGTGGACAGGGGATCTGGAAACACCATATATTTT. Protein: CASSVDRGSGNTIYF.

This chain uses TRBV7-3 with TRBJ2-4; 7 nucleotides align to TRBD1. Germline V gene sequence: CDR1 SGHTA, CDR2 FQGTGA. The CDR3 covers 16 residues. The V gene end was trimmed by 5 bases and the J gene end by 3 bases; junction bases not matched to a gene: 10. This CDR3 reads CASSPWDSLLKNIQYF. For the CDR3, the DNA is TGTGCCAGCAGCCCTTGGGACAGTCTCCTCAAAAACATTCAGTACTTC.

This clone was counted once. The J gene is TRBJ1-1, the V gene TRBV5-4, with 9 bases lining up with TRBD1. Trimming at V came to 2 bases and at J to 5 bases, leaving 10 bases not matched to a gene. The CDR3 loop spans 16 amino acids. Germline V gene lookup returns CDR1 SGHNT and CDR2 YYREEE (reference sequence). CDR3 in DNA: TGTGCCAGCAGCTTTGTCCCGGGACAGGGAGGGACTGAAGCTTTCTTT. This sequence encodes CASSFVPGQGGTEAFF.

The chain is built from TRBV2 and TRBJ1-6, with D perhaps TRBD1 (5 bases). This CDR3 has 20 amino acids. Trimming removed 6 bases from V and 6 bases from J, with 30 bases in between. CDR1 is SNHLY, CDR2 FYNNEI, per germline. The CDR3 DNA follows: TGTGCCAGCAGGAGGAGGGTAACTACTGTGAGGGGAAACCCTAATTCACCCCTCCACTTT. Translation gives CASRRRVTTVRGNPNSPLHF. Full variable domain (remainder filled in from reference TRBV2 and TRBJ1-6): EPEVTQTPSHQVTQMGQEVILRCVPISNHLYFYWYRQILGQKVEFLVSFYNNEISEKSEIFDDQFSVERPDGSNFTLKIRSTKLEDSAMYFCASRRRVTTVRGNPNSPLHFGNGTRLTVT.

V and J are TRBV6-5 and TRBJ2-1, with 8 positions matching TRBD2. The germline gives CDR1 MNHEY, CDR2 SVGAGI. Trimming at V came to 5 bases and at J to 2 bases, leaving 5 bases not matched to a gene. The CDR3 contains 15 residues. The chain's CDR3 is CASSPGGAPYNEQFF. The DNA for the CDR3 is TGTGCCAGCAGTCCCGGGGGGGCCCCCTACAATGAGCAGTTCTTC.

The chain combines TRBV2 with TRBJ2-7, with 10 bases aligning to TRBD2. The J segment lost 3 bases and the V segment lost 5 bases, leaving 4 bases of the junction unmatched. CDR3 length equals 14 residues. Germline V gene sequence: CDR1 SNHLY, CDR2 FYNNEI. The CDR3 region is CASSPGLANYEQYF. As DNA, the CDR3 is TGTGCCAGCAGTCCGGGACTAGCGAACTACGAGCAGTACTTC.